This TCR beta chain was captured by sequencing in a study of cytomegalovirus exposure and HLA in healthy donors. The PCR was carried out with 60 Vbeta primers and 13 Jbeta primers. Generated by immunoSEQ multiplex PCR, the TCRdb table keeps only in-frame clones and is missing some. This table has approximately 150,000 clones, 72% appearing once. Trimming pared 4 bases from V and 7 bases from J, leaving 14 bases between. Germline V gives CDR1 SGDLS, CDR2 YYNGEE. The CDR3 has 14 amino acids. This receptor was obtained from a man in his forties in good health and CMV-seronegative. Source material: PBMCs. This chain uses TRBV9 with TRBJ2-2, with a possible D match to TRBD2 (6 bases). The CDR3 protein is CASSPRLASGELFF. The CDR3 DNA reads TGTGCCAGCAGCCCCCGGCTAGCGAGCGGGGAGCTGTTTTTT.